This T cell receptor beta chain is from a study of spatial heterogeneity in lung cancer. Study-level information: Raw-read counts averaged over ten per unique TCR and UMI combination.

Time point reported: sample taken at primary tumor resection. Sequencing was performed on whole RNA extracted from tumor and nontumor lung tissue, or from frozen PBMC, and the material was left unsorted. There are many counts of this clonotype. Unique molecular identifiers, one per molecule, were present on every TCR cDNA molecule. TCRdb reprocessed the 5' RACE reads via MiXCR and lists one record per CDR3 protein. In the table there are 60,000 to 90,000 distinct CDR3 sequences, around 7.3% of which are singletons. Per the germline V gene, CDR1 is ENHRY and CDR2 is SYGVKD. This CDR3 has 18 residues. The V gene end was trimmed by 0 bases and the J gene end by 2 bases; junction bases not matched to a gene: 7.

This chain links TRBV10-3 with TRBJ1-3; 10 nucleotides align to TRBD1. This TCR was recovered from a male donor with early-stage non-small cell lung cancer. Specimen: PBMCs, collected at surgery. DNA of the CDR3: TGTGCCATCAGTGAGTCCCGGGACAGGGGTCTGCCTGGAAACACCATATATTTT. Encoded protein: CAISESRDRGLPGNTIYF.